Listed below are T cell receptor beta chains from one sample, sequenced in a study of T cells after yellow fever vaccination. TCRdb reanalysed the 5' RACE reads using MiXCR and keeps one entry per CDR3 protein. The repertoire holds hundreds of thousands of distinct CDR3 sequences, about 17% seen once, with 18% in the top ten. The sample was PBMCs, taken before the yellow fever booster vaccination. The origin of the receptors is a man between 18 and 29 years old who received the YFV17D yellow fever vaccine. Both conserved end residues are part of each CDR3. A D gene is named only where the DNA matches it firmly. Size tells how often a clone was seen (once, few, many) or the class of an expanded clone, and some rows leave it out.

D gene: TRBD1
V gene: TRBV11-2
clone size: .
J gene: TRBJ1-1
CDR3 protein: CASSKEGGWTEAFF
CDR3 DNA: TGTGCCAGCAGCAAGGAAGGGGGCTGGACTGAAGCTTTCTTT

D gene: .
V gene: TRBV6-6
clone size: many
J gene: TRBJ2-7
CDR3 protein: CASSSGRGRSIEQYF
CDR3 DNA: TGTGCCAGCAGTTCGGGCCGAGGACGGTCTATCGAGCAGTACTTC

D gene: .
V gene: TRBV4-1
clone size: many
J gene: TRBJ2-2
CDR3 protein: CASRGANRVIAGELFF
CDR3 DNA: TGCGCCAGCAGAGGTGCTAACAGGGTGATCGCCGGGGAGCTGTTTTTT

D gene: .
V gene: TRBV5-1
clone size: few
J gene: TRBJ1-1
CDR3 protein: CASAPSGTKNTEAFF
CDR3 DNA: TGCGCCAGCGCCCCCTCCGGGACAAAGAACACTGAAGCTTTCTTT

D gene: TRBD2
V gene: TRBV7-6
clone size: .
J gene: TRBJ2-3
CDR3 protein: CASSPGSGDINTQYF
CDR3 DNA: TGTGCCAGCAGTCCGGGCAGCGGGGATATAAATACGCAGTATTTT

D gene: .
V gene: TRBV24-1
clone size: .
J gene: TRBJ2-5
CDR3 protein: CATSESGAQETQYF
CDR3 DNA: TGTGCCACCAGTGAATCAGGCGCTCAAGAGACCCAGTACTTC

D gene: .
V gene: TRBV5-1
clone size: few
J gene: TRBJ2-3
CDR3 protein: CASSPAVFTENTQYF
CDR3 DNA: TGCGCCAGTAGCCCAGCAGTGTTCACCGAAAATACGCAGTATTTT

D gene: TRBD2
V gene: TRBV6-1
clone size: .
J gene: TRBJ2-1
CDR3 protein: CASSGSGGAYNEQFF
CDR3 DNA: TGTGCCAGCAGTGGGAGCGGGGGGGCCTACAATGAGCAGTTCTTC

D gene: .
V gene: TRBV20-1
clone size: few
J gene: TRBJ2-7
CDR3 protein: CSARPPGFREQYF
CDR3 DNA: TGCAGTGCTAGACCCCCAGGGTTCCGCGAGCAGTACTTC

D gene: TRBD2
V gene: TRBV27
clone size: few
J gene: TRBJ2-1
CDR3 protein: CASRPQRGWYNEQFF
CDR3 DNA: TGTGCCAGCAGACCCCAGCGGGGGTGGTACAATGAGCAGTTCTTC

D gene: .
V gene: TRBV29-1
clone size: few
J gene: TRBJ1-2
CDR3 protein: CSVETDNYGYTF
CDR3 DNA: TGCAGCGTAGAGACAGATAACTATGGCTACACCTTC

D gene: .
V gene: TRBV5-4
clone size: .
J gene: TRBJ1-6
CDR3 protein: CASSRSGYNSPLHF
CDR3 DNA: TGTGCCAGCAGCCGCTCGGGCTATAATTCACCCCTCCACTTT

D gene: TRBD2
V gene: TRBV10-3
clone size: few
J gene: TRBJ2-3
CDR3 protein: CAISEASGGARSTDTQYF
CDR3 DNA: TGTGCCATCAGTGAGGCTAGCGGGGGGGCCCGGAGCACAGATACGCAGTATTTT

D gene: .
V gene: TRBV7-2
clone size: .
J gene: TRBJ2-7
CDR3 protein: CASSQRTGLEQYF
CDR3 DNA: TGTGCCAGCAGCCAAAGGACTGGTCTCGAGCAGTACTTC

D gene: .
V gene: TRBV4-3
clone size: few
J gene: TRBJ2-5
CDR3 protein: CASSLRPGGGGGETQYF
CDR3 DNA: TGCGCCAGCAGCCTAAGGCCTGGGGGGGGCGGAGGAGAGACCCAGTACTTC

D gene: TRBD1
V gene: TRBV11-3
clone size: .
J gene: TRBJ2-1
CDR3 protein: CASSPGQGSGEQFF
CDR3 DNA: TGTGCCAGCAGCCCGGGACAGGGTAGCGGTGAGCAGTTCTTC

D gene: TRBD1
V gene: TRBV28
clone size: .
J gene: TRBJ1-4
CDR3 protein: CASSPRDRVGEKLFF
CDR3 DNA: TGTGCCAGCAGTCCTCGGGACAGGGTGGGTGAAAAACTGTTTTTT

D gene: .
V gene: TRBV7-2
clone size: few
J gene: TRBJ1-2
CDR3 protein: CASSLPDSGGYTF
CDR3 DNA: TGTGCCAGCAGCTTACCGGACTCCGGGGGCTACACCTTC

D gene: .
V gene: TRBV6-4
clone size: .
J gene: TRBJ2-2
CDR3 protein: CATKGDWDTGELFF
CDR3 DNA: TGTGCCACCAAAGGAGACTGGGACACCGGGGAGCTGTTTTTT

D gene: .
V gene: TRBV7-9
clone size: .
J gene: TRBJ2-5
CDR3 protein: CASSPTAKSTQYF
CDR3 DNA: TGTGCCAGCAGTCCTACAGCGAAGTCGACCCAGTACTTC

D gene: .
V gene: TRBV12-5
clone size: .
J gene: TRBJ1-5
CDR3 protein: CASGLGTLDQPQHF
CDR3 DNA: TGTGCTAGTGGTTTGGGAACACTAGATCAGCCCCAGCATTTT

D gene: .
V gene: TRBV5-6
clone size: few
J gene: TRBJ2-7
CDR3 protein: CASSLAGEIYEQYF
CDR3 DNA: TGTGCCAGCAGCTTGGCGGGAGAAATATACGAGCAGTACTTC

D gene: .
V gene: TRBV6-1
clone size: .
J gene: TRBJ2-1
CDR3 protein: CASSSRLGESYNEQFF
CDR3 DNA: TGTGCCAGCAGTTCCCGACTGGGGGAGTCCTACAATGAGCAGTTCTTC

D gene: TRBD1
V gene: TRBV5-1
clone size: .
J gene: TRBJ1-2
CDR3 protein: CASRSSGTGVGNYGYTF
CDR3 DNA: TGCGCCAGCAGGTCCTCCGGGACAGGGGTCGGCAACTATGGCTACACCTTC

D gene: .
V gene: TRBV2
clone size: .
J gene: TRBJ2-5
CDR3 protein: CASRKGSQETQYF
CDR3 DNA: TGTGCCAGCAGGAAGGGGAGTCAAGAGACCCAGTACTTC

D gene: .
V gene: TRBV7-9
clone size: .
J gene: TRBJ2-1
CDR3 protein: CASSPRQGSWGYGSRQFF
CDR3 DNA: TGTGCCAGCAGCCCCAGACAGGGTTCCTGGGGATACGGGAGTCGGCAGTTCTTC

D gene: .
V gene: TRBV12-3/TRBV12-4
clone size: few
J gene: TRBJ2-2
CDR3 protein: CASSLQGIWDTGELFF
CDR3 DNA: TGTGCCAGCAGTCTGCAGGGAATATGGGACACCGGGGAGCTGTTTTTT

D gene: TRBD1
V gene: TRBV6-6
clone size: .
J gene: TRBJ1-5
CDR3 protein: CASSRHRDRRNQPQHF
CDR3 DNA: TGTGCCAGCAGCCGACACCGGGACAGGAGAAATCAGCCCCAGCATTTT

D gene: .
V gene: TRBV4-1
clone size: few
J gene: TRBJ2-3
CDR3 protein: CASSQDATDTQYF
CDR3 DNA: TGCGCCAGCAGCCAAGACGCCACAGATACGCAGTATTTT

D gene: .
V gene: TRBV12-3/TRBV12-4
clone size: .
J gene: TRBJ1-2
CDR3 protein: CASSLVGKYGYTF
CDR3 DNA: TGTGCCAGCAGTTTGGTGGGCAAATATGGCTACACCTTC

D gene: .
V gene: TRBV4-1
clone size: few
J gene: TRBJ1-5
CDR3 protein: CASSQSINQPQHF
CDR3 DNA: TGCGCCAGCAGCCAATCGATCAATCAGCCCCAGCATTTT

D gene: .
V gene: TRBV9
clone size: .
J gene: TRBJ2-1
CDR3 protein: CASSVAGAGRWGEQFF
CDR3 DNA: TGTGCCAGCAGCGTAGCTGGGGCAGGGAGATGGGGTGAGCAGTTCTTC

D gene: .
V gene: TRBV20-1
clone size: few
J gene: TRBJ1-1
CDR3 protein: CSARGWAMNTEAFF
CDR3 DNA: TGCAGTGCTAGAGGTTGGGCCATGAACACTGAAGCTTTCTTT

D gene: .
V gene: TRBV5-1
clone size: few
J gene: TRBJ1-1
CDR3 protein: CASSLQGINTEAFF
CDR3 DNA: TGCGCCAGCAGCTTGCAAGGGATCAACACTGAAGCTTTCTTT

D gene: .
V gene: TRBV10-3
clone size: .
J gene: TRBJ2-2
CDR3 protein: CAIRVSAGDRAGELFF
CDR3 DNA: TGTGCCATCAGAGTATCGGCAGGGGATAGAGCCGGGGAGCTGTTTTTT